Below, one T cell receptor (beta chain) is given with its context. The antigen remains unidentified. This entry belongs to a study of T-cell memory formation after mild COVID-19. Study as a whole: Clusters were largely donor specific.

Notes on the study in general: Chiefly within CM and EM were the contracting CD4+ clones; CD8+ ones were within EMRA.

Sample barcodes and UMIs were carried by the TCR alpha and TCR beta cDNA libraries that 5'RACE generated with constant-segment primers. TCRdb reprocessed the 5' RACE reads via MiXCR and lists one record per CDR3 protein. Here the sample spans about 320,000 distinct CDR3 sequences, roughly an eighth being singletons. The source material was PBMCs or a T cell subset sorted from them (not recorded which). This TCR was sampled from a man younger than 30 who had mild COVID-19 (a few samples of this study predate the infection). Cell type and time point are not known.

The CDR3 is CAITPDPLDEQFF. CDR3 DNA sequence: TGTGCCATCACCCCAGACCCCCTGGACGAGCAGTTCTTC. The chain carries TRBV10-3 and TRBJ2-1; no clear D gene. Trimming left V 7 bases short and J 10 bases short, with 17 bases between. There are 13 residues in the CDR3. The germline V gene has CDR1 ENHRY and CDR2 SYGVKD.